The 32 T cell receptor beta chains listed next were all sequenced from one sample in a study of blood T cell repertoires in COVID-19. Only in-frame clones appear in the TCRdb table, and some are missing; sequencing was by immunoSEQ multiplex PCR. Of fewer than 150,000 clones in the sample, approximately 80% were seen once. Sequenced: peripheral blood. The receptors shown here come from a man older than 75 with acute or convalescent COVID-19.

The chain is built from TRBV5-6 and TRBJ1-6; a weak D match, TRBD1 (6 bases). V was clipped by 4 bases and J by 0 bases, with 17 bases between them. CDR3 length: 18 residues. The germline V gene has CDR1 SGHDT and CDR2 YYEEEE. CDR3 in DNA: TGTGCCAGCAGCCCGAACTACGACAGGAGCTCCTATAATTCACCCCTCCACTTT. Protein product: CASSPNYDRSSYNSPLHF. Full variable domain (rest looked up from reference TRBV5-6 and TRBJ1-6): DAGVTQSPTHLIKTRGQQVTLRCSPKSGHDTVSWYQQALGQGPQFIFQYYEEEERQRGNFPDRFSGHQFPNYSSELNVNALLLGDSALYLCASSPNYDRSSYNSPLHFGNGTRLTVT.

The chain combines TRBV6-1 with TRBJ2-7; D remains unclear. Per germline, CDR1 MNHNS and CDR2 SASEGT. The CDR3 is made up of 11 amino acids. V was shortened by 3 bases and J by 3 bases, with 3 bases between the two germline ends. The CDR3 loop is CASSDNYEQYF. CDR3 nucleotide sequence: TGTGCCAGCAGTGATAACTACGAGCAGTACTTC.

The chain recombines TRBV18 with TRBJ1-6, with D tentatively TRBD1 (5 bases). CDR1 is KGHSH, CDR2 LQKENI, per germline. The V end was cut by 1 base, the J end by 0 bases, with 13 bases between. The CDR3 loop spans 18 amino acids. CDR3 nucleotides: TGTGCCAGCTCACCACGGGCGACAGTCAGCTCCTATAATTCACCCCTCCACTTT. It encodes CASSPRATVSSYNSPLHF.

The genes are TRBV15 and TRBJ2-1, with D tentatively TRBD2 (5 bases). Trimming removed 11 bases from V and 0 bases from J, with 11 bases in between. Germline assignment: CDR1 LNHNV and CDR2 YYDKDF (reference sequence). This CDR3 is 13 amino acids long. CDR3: CAVQAGSYNEQFF. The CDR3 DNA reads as TGTGCCGTCCAGGCGGGCTCCTACAATGAGCAGTTCTTC. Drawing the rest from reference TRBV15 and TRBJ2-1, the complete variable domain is DAMVIQNPRYQVTQFGKPVTLSCSQTLNHNVMYWYQQKSSQAPKLLFHYYDKDFNNEADTPDNFQSRRPNTSFCFLDIRSPGLGDTAMYLCAVQAGSYNEQFFGPGTRLTVL.

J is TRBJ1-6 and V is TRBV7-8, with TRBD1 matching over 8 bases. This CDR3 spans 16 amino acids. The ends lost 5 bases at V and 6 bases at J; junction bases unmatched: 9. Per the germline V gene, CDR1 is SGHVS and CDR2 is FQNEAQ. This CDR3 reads CASSRFSGQVNSPLHF. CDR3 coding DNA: TGTGCCAGCAGCAGGTTTTCGGGACAGGTTAATTCACCCCTCCACTTT.

The CDR3 reads CASRRTSGGGEQYF. Here the CDR3 DNA reads TGTGCCAGCAGACGGACTAGCGGGGGCGGCGAGCAGTACTTC. The V call is TRBV2, the J call TRBJ2-7, with 13 nucleotides matching TRBD2. Germline trimming cut 6 bases from V and 6 bases from J; bases unmatched to any gene: 5. CDR1 is SNHLY, CDR2 FYNNEI, per germline. This CDR3 region has 14 residues.

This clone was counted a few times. CDR3 bases: TGTGCCATCGGGACAGGGGGTCTATCTGAAGCTTTCTTT. Translating it yields CAIGTGGLSEAFF. J is TRBJ1-1 and V is TRBV10-3, with 11 bases identical to TRBD1. J lost 6 bases, V lost 8 bases, and 5 bases had no gene match. Per the germline V gene, CDR1 is ENHRY and CDR2 is SYGVKD. This CDR3 is built from 13 residues.

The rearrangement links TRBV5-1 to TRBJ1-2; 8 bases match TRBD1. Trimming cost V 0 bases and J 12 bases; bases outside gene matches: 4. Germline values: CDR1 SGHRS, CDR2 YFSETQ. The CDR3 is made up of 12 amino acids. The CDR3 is CASSLEGQGHTF. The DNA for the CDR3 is TGCGCCAGCAGCTTGGAAGGACAGGGACACACCTTC.

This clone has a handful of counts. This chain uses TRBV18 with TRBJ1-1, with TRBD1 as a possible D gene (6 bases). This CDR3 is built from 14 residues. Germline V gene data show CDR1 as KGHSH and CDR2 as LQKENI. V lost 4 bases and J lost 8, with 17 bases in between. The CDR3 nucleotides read TGTGCCAGCTCACGAACTGGGACATCGGGGGAAGCTTTCTTT. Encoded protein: CASSRTGTSGEAFF.

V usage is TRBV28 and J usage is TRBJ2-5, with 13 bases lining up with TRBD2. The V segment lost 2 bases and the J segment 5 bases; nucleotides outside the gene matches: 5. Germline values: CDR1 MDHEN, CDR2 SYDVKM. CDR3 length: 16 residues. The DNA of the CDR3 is TGTGCCAGCAGTTTAGAGGGACTAGCGGGGTTGGAGACCCAGTACTTC. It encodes CASSLEGLAGLETQYF.

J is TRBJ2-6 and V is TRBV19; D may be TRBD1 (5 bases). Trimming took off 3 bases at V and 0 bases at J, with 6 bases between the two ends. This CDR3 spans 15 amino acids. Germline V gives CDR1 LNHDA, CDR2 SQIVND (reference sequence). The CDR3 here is CASSIDSSGANVLTF. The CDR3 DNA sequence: TGTGCCAGTAGTATTGACAGCTCTGGGGCCAACGTCCTGACTTTC.

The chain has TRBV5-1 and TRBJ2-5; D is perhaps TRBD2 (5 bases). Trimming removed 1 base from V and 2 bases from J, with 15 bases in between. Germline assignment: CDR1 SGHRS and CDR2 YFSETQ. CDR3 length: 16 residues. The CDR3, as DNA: TGCGCCAGCAGCTTGCGTCCAGCGGAGATGCAAGAGACCCAGTACTTC. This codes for CASSLRPAEMQETQYF.

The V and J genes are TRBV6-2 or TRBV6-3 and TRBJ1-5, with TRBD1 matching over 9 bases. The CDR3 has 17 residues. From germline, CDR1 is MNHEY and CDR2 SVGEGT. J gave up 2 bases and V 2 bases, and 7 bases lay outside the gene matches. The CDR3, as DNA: TGTGCCAGCAGTTACCCGGGACAGGGTGATCGCAATCAGCCCCAGCATTTT. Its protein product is CASSYPGQGDRNQPQHF.

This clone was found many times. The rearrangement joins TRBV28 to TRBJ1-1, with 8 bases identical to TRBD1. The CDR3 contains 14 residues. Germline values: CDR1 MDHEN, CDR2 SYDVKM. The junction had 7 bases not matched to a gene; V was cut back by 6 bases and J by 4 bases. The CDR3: CASRPTGVGTEAFF. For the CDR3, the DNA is TGTGCCAGCAGACCGACAGGGGTTGGCACTGAAGCTTTCTTT.

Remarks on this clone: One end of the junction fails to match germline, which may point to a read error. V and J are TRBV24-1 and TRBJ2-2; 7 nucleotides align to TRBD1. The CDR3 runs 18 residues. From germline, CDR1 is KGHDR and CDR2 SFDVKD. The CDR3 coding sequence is TGTGCCATCAGTGATTTGGGCATGGGACAGAAAAACACCGGGGAGCTGTTTTTT. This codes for CAISDLGMGQKNTGELFF.

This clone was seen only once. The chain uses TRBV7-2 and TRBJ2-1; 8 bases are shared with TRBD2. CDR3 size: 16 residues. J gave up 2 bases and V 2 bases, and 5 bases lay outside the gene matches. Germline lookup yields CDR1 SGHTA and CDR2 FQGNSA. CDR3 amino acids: CASSLSTSGAYNEQFF. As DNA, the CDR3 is TGTGCCAGCAGCTTATCTACTAGCGGAGCCTACAATGAGCAGTTCTTC.

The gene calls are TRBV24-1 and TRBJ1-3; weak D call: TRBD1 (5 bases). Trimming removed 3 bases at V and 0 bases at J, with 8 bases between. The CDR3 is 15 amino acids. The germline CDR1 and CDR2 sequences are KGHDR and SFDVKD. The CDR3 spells CATSDAGNSGNTIYF. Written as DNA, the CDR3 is TGTGCCACCAGTGATGCAGGGAACTCTGGAAACACCATATATTTT.

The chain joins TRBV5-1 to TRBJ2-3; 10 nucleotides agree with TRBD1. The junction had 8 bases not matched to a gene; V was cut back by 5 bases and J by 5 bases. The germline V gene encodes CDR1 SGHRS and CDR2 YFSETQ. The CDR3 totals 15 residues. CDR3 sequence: CASRETGGGGDTQYF. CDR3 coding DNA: TGCGCCAGCAGAGAGACAGGGGGCGGAGGAGATACGCAGTATTTT.

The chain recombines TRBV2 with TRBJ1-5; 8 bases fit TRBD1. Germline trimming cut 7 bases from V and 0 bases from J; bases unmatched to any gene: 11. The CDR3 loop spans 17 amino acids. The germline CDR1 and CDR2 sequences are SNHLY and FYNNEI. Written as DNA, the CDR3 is TGTGCCAGCATGAGGGAGACAGGGGCATATAGCAATCAGCCCCAGCATTTT. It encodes CASMRETGAYSNQPQHF.

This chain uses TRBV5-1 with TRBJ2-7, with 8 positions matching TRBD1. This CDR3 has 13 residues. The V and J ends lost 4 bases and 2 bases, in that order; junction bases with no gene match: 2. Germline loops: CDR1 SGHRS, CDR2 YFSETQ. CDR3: CASSVGQAYEQYF. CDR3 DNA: TGCGCCAGCAGCGTGGGACAGGCCTACGAGCAGTACTTC.

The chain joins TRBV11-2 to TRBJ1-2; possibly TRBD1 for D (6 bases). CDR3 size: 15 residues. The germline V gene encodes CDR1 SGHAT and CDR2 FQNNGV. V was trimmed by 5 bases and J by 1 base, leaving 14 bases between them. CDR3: CASSPRRTVNYGYTF. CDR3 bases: TGTGCCAGCAGCCCCCGGCGGACAGTTAACTATGGCTACACCTTC.

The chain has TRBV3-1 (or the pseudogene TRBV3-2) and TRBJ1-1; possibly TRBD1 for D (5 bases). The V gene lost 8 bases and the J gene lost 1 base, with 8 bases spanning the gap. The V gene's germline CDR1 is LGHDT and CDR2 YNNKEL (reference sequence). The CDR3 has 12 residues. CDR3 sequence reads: CASGASNTEAFF. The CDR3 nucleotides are TGTGCCAGCGGGGCTTCGAACACTGAAGCTTTCTTT.

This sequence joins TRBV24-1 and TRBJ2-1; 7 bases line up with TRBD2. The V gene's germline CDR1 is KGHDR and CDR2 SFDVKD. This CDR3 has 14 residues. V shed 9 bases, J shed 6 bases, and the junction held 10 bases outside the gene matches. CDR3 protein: CATRGLGLSNEQFF. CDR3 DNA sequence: TGTGCCACCCGAGGACTAGGCCTTTCCAATGAGCAGTTCTTC.

The CDR3 protein is CASSEGGVGFRETQYF. CDR3 DNA: TGTGCCAGCAGTGAAGGCGGGGTGGGATTTAGGGAGACCCAGTACTTC. This chain uses TRBV2 with TRBJ2-5; D is possibly TRBD2 (6 bases). Trimming removed 1 base at V and 5 bases at J, with 17 bases between. Germline V gene sequence: CDR1 SNHLY, CDR2 FYNNEI. The CDR3 spans 16 residues.

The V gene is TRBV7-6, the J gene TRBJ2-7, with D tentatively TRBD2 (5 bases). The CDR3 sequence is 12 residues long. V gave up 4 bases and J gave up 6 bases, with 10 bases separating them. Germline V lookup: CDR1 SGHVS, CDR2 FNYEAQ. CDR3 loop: CASSSGGGEQYF. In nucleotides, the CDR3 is TGTGCCAGCAGCTCCGGCGGAGGCGAGCAGTACTTC.

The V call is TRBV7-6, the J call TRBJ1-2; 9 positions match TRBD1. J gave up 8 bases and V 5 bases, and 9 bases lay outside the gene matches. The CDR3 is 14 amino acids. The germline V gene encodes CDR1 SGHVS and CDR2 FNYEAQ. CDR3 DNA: TGTGCCAGCAGCCTAACAGGGGGCAATGGGGGCTACACCTTC. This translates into CASSLTGGNGGYTF.

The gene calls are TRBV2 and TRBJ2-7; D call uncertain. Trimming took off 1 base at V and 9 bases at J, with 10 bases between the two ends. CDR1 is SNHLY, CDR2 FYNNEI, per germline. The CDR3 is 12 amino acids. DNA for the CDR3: TGTGCCAGCAGTGAAGGTGCAATCGGGCAGTACTTC. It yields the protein CASSEGAIGQYF. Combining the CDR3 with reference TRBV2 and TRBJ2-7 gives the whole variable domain EPEVTQTPSHQVTQMGQEVILRCVPISNHLYFYWYRQILGQKVEFLVSFYNNEISEKSEIFDDQFSVERPDGSNFTLKIRSTKLEDSAMYFCASSEGAIGQYFGPGTRLTVT.

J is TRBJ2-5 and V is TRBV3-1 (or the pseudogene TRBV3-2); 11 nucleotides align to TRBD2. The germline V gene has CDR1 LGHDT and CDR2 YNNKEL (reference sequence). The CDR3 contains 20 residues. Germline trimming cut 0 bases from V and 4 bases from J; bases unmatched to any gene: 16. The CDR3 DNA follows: TGTGCCAGCAGCCAAGATAGCCCCCTAATTGTAGCGGGGGGGCCAGAGACCCAGTACTTC. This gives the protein CASSQDSPLIVAGGPETQYF.

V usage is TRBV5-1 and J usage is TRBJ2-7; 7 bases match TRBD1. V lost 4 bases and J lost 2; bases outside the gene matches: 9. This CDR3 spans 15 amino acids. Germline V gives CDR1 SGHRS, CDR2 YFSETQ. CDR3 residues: CASSDVTGDPYEQYF. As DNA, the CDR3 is TGCGCCAGCAGCGACGTAACAGGGGACCCCTACGAGCAGTACTTC.

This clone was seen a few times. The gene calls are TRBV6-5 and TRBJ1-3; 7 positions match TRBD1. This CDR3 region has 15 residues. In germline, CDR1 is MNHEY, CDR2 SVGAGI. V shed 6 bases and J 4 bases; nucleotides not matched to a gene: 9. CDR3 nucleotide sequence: TGTGCCAGCAGATCCCCCGGGACAGCCGGAAACACCATATATTTT. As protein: CASRSPGTAGNTIYF.

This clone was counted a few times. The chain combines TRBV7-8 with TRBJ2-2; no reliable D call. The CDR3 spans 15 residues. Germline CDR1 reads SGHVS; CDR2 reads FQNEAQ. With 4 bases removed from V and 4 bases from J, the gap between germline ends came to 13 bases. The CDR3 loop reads CASSSSGLGTGELFF. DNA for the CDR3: TGTGCCAGCAGCTCTAGTGGGTTGGGCACCGGGGAGCTGTTTTTT.

CDR3 residues: CASSLIQGNYGYTF. DNA of the CDR3: TGTGCCAGCAGTTTAATACAGGGGAACTATGGCTACACCTTC. The chain combines TRBV28 with TRBJ1-2; 7 nucleotides line up with TRBD1. The CDR3 loop spans 14 amino acids. Germline loops: CDR1 MDHEN, CDR2 SYDVKM. V was clipped by 2 bases and J by 2 bases; unmatched bases: 2.